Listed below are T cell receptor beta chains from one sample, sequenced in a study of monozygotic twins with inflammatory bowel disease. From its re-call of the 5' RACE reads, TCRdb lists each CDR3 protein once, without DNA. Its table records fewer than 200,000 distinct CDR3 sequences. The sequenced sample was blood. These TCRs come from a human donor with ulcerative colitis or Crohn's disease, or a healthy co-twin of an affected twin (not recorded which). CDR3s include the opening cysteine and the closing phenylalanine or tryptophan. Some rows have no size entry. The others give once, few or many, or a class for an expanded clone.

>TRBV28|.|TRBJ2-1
CASTDPTTSGIGNEQFF
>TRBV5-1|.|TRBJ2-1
CASSLATLDRVEDNEQFF
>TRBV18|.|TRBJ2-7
CASSRGQGTYEQYF
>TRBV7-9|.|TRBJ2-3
CASSQSGDTQYF
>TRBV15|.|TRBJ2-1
CATSRDGVEEQFF
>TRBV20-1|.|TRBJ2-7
CSASNRVDEQYF
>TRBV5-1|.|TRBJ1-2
CASSLEAGVGGYTF
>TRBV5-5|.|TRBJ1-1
CASSPYGGYTEAFF
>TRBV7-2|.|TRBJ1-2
CACSLVIDNYGYTF
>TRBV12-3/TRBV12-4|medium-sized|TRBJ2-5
CASSFQETQYF
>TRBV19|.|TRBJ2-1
CASSIGSLANSYNEQFF
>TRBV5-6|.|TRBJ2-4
CASSHTANIQYF
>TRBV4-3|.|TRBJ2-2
CASSPHFGGAGELFF
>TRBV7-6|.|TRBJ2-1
CASSLKGEYNEQFF
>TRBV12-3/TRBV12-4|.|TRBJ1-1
CASSFGDTEAFF
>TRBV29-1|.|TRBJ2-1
CSVELGLATSQFF
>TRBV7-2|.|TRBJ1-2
CASGQGTGYTF
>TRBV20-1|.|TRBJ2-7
CSARDPGSDYEQYF